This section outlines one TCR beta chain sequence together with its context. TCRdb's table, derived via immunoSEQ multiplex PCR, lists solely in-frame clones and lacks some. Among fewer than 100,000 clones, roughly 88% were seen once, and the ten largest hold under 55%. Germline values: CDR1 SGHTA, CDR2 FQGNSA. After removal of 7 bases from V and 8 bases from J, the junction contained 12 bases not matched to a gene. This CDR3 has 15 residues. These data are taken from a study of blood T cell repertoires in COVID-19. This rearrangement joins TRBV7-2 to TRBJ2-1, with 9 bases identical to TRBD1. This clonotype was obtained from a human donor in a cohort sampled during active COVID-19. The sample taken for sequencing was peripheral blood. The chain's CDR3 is CASIHGQGKLDEQFF. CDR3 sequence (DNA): TGTGCCAGCATCCATGGACAGGGGAAGCTAGATGAGCAGTTCTTC.